Listed below are T cell receptor beta chains from one sample, sequenced in a study of T cell responses to AZD1222 COVID-19 vaccine. Sequencing used immunoSEQ multiplex PCR; TCRdb keeps in-frame clones, though not all of them. The sample consists of some 200,000 clones, 85% to 90% of them appearing once. The sample was peripheral blood, taken 28 days after the second AZD1222 dose. The receptors here all came from an adult who received the AZD1222 COVID-19 vaccine. Each CDR3 is given without its conserved first and last residue. Not all rows give a size; the values are once, few, many and, for expanded clones, a class.

>once|TRBJ1-5|TRBV27
ASSDVGLNSNQPQH
>NA|TRBJ2-7|TRBV28
ASTRASYEQY
>NA|TRBJ2-7|TRBV6-2/TRBV6-3
ASSYPGVGMNEQY
>once|TRBJ2-3|TRBV28
ASTEPGQRTDTQY
>NA|TRBJ2-3|TRBV9
ASAWGRGDGSGIDPDTQY
>NA|TRBJ1-5|TRBV28
ASSPDRSSQH
>NA|TRBJ2-7|TRBV5-4
ASSFSGIEYEQY
>NA|TRBJ2-3|TRBV7-9
ASSQGTLGLSTDTQY
>NA|TRBJ2-7|TRBV7-9
ASSGTSGRGGRNEQY
>NA|TRBJ2-7|TRBV15
ATSRAWAGGYEQY
>once|TRBJ2-1|TRBV5-3
ARSCLRREGQSEQF
>NA|TRBJ2-1|TRBV18
ASSRMGQGSRNEQF
>NA|TRBJ2-7|TRBV6-5
ASSKTSWTYEQY
>NA|TRBJ2-3|TRBV6-4
ASSDSDSGGDTQY
>NA|TRBJ1-4|TRBV9
ASSPPGATNEKLF